Sequencing of this T cell receptor (beta chain) was carried out in a study of blood T cell repertoires in COVID-19. V was cut by 3 bases and J by 6 bases, with 8 bases left in between. The CDR3 loop spans 13 amino acids. Germline-derived CDR1 and CDR2 are LGHDT and YNNKEL (reference sequence). The Seattle site enrolled patients during active infection and followed them longitudinally. Profiling relied on immunoSEQ multiplex PCR, and the TCRdb table lists in-frame clones only, not all of them. The sample shows about 100,000 clones, roughly 88% of them seen only once. Sequenced sample: peripheral blood. The receptor's source is a man aged 18 to 30 with COVID-19, enrolled during active disease. The rearrangement links TRBV3-1 (or the pseudogene TRBV3-2) to TRBJ1-4; D uncertain. As DNA, the CDR3 is TGTGCCAGCAGCCAGGTGGCGGATGAAAAACTGTTTTTT. It translates to CASSQVADEKLFF.